This T cell receptor (beta chain) was sequenced in a study of cytomegalovirus exposure and HLA in healthy donors. The study's findings and limits: Earlier analysis looked at TCR beta V segments, and most were productive about 87% or about 30% of the time. Sequencing likely produced, as an artifact, a cluster of highly shared sequence variants. The study designated over 150 TCR beta chains cytomegalovirus-associated. Upon later analysis, TCR association rates were observed to vary by HLA locus, being highest for DRB1 and lowest for HLA-C.

Germline V gives CDR1 SGDLS, CDR2 YYNGEE. The V gene end was trimmed by 4 bases and the J gene end by 3 bases; junction bases not matched to a gene: 6. The CDR3 length is 14 residues. PCR amplification relied on 60 Vbeta primers (plus 13 Jbeta primers). Produced via immunoSEQ multiplex PCR; TCRdb's table is partial and in-frame only. Reported are some 200,000 clones; the ten largest clones contain less than 0.85%. Concerning this clone: Its antigen remains unidentified.

The TCR originated in a boy younger than 18 in good health and CMV-seronegative. The sequenced sample consisted of PBMCs. The chain has TRBV9 and TRBJ2-7; 8 bases are shared with TRBD1. This CDR3 is CASSLGQGYYEQYF. The CDR3 DNA reads TGTGCCAGCAGCCTAGGACAGGGCTACTACGAGCAGTACTTC.